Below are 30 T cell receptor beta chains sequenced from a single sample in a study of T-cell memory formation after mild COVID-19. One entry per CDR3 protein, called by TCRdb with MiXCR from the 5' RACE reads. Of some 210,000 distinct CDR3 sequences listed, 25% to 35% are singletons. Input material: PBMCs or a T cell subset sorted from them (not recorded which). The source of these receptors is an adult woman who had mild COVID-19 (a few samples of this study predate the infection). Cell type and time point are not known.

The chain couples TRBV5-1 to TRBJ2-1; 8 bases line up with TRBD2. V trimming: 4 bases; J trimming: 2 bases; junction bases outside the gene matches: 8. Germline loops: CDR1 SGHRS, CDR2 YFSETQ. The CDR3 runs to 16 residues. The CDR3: CASSRTSGVTYNEQFF. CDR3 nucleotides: TGCGCCAGCAGCCGCACTAGCGGCGTGACCTACAATGAGCAGTTCTTC.

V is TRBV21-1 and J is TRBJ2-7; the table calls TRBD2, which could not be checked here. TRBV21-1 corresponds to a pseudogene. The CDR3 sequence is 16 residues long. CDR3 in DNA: TGTGCCAGCAGCAAATGGCTAGCGGGAGTCGAATACGAGCAGTACTTC. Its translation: CASSKWLAGVEYEQYF.

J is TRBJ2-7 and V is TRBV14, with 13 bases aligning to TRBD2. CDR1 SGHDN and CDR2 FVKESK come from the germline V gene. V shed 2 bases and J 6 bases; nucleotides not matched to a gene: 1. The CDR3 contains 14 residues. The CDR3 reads CASSQTSGGAEQYF. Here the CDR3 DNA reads TGTGCCAGCAGCCAAACTAGCGGGGGGGCCGAGCAGTACTTC.

DNA for the CDR3: TGTGCCAGCAGTTATATGGGGTGCGCGGGGATCCACGAGCAGTACTTC. Translation: CASSYMGCAGIHEQYF. The V and J genes are TRBV6-9 and TRBJ2-7; tentatively, D is TRBD2 (6 bases). This CDR3 contains 16 residues. CDR1 is MNHGY and CDR2 is SVAAGI in the germline V gene. Trimming left V 2 bases short and J 5 bases short, with 19 bases between.

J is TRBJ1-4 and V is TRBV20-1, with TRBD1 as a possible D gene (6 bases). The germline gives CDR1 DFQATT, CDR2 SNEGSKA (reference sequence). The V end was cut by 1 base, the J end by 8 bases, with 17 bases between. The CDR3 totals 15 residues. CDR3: CSARGPGARREKLFF. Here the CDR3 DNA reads TGCAGTGCTAGAGGTCCAGGGGCGCGGAGGGAAAAACTGTTTTTT.

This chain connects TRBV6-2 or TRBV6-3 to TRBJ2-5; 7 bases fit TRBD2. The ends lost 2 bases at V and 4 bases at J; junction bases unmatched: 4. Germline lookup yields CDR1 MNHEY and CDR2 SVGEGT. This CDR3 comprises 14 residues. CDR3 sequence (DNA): TGTGCCAGCAGTTACGAGGGAGGGGTAGAGACCCAGTACTTC. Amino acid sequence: CASSYEGGVETQYF.

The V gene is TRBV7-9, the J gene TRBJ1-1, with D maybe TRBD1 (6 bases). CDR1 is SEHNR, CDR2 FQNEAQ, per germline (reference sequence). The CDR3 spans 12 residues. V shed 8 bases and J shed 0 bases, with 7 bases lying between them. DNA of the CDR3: TGTGCCAGCGGGGACATGAACACTGAAGCTTTCTTT. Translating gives CASGDMNTEAFF. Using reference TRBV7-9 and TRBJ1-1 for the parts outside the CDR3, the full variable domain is DTGVSQNPRHKITKRGQNVTFRCDPISEHNRLYWYRQTLGQGPEFLTYFQNEAQLEKSRLLSDRFSAERPKGSFSTLEIQRTEQGDSAMYLCASGDMNTEAFFGQGTRLTVV.

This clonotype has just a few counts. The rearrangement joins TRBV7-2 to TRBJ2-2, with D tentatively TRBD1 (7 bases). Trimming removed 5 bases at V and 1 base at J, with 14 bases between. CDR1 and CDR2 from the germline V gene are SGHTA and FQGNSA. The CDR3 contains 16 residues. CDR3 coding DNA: TGTGCCAGCAGCCAGGGGGGCGGCCTGAACACCGGGGAGCTGTTTTTT. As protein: CASSQGGGLNTGELFF.

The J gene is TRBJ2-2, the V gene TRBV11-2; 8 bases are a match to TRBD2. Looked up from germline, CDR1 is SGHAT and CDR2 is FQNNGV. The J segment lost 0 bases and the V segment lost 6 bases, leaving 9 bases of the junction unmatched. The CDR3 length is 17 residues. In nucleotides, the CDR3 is TGTGCCAGCAGACCCGGGGGGGGAAGTACGAACACCGGGGAGCTGTTTTTT. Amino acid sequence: CASRPGGGSTNTGELFF. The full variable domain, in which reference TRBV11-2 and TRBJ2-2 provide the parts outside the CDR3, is EAGVAQSPRYKIIEKRQSVAFWCNPISGHATLYWYQQILGQGPKLLIQFQNNGVVDDSQLPKDRFSAERLKGVDSTLKIQPAKLEDSAVYLCASRPGGGSTNTGELFFGEGSRLTVL.

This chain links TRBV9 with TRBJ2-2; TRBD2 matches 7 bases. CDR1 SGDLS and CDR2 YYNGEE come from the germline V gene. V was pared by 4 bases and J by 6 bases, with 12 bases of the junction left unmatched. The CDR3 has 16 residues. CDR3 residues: CASSRLTSWRSGELFF. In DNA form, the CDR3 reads TGTGCCAGCAGCCGGTTGACTAGCTGGAGGTCCGGGGAGCTGTTTTTT.

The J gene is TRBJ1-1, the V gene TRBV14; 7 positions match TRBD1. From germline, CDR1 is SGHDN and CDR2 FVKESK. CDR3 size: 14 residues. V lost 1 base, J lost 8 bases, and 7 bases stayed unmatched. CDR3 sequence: CASSQAGGPWEAFF. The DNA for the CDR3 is TGTGCCAGCAGCCAAGCAGGGGGGCCCTGGGAAGCTTTCTTT.

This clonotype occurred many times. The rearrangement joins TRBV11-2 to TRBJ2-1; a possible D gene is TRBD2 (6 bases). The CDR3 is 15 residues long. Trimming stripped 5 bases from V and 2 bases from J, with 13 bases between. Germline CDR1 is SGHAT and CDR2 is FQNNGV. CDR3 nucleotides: TGTGCCAGCAGCCTCAGCGGGCGGACCTACAATGAGCAGTTCTTC. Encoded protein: CASSLSGRTYNEQFF.

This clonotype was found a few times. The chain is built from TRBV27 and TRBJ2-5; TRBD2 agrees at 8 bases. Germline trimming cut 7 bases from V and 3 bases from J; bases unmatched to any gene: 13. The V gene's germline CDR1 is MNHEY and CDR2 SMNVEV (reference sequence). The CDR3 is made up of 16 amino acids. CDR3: CASTRRFRGGEETQYF. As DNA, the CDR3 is TGTGCCAGCACCCGCCGATTCCGGGGGGGGGAAGAGACCCAGTACTTC.

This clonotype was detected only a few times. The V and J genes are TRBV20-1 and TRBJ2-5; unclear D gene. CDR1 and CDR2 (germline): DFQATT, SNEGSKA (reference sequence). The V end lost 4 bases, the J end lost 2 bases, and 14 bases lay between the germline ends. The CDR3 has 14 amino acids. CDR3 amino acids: CSAKSPLTQETQYF. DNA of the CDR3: TGCAGTGCTAAGTCCCCGTTGACACAAGAGACCCAGTACTTC.

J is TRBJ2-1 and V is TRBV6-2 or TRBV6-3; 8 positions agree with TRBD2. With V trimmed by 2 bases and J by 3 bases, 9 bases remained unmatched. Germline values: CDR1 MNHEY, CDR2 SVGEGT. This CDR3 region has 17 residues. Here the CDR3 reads CASSYDFSGAHYNEQFF. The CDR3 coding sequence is TGTGCCAGCAGTTACGACTTTAGCGGGGCCCACTACAATGAGCAGTTCTTC.

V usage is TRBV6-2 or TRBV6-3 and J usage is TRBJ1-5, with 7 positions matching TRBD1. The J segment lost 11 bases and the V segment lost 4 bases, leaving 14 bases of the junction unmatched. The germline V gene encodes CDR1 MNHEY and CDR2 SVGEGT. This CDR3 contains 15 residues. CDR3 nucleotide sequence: TGTGCCAGCAGTTGGGACAGCCTGGACCTGGGGTCCCAGCATTTT. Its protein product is CASSWDSLDLGSQHF.

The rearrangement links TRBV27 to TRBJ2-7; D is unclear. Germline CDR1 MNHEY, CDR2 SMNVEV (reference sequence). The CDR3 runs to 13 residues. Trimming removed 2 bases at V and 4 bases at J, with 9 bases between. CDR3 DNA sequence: TGTGCCAGCAGTTTACAGGCCGGATACGAGCAGTACTTC. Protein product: CASSLQAGYEQYF.

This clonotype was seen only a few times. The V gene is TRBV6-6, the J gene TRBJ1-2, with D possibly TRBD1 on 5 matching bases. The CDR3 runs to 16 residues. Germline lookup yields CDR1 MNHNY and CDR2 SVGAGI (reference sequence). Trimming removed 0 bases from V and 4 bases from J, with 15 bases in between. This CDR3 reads CASSYSRTGHPYGYTF. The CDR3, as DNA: TGTGCCAGCAGTTACTCTAGGACCGGACACCCCTATGGCTACACCTTC.

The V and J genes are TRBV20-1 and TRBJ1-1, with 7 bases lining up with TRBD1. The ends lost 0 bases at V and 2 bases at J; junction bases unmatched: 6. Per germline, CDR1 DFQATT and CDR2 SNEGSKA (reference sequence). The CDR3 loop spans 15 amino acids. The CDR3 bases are TGCAGTGCTAGAGAGCGGGACAGCCTTAACACTGAAGCTTTCTTT. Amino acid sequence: CSARERDSLNTEAFF.

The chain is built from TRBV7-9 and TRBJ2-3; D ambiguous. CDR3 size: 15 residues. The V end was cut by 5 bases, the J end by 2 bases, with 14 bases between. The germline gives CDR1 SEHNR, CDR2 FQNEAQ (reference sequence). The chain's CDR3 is CASSLELGYTDTQYF. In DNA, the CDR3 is TGTGCCAGCAGCCTAGAATTAGGTTACACAGATACGCAGTATTTT.

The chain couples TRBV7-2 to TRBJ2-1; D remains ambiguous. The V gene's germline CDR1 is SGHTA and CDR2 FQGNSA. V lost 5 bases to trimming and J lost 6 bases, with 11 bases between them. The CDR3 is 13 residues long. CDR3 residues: CASSTRRINEQFF. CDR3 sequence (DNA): TGTGCCAGCAGCACCAGACGGATCAATGAGCAGTTCTTC.

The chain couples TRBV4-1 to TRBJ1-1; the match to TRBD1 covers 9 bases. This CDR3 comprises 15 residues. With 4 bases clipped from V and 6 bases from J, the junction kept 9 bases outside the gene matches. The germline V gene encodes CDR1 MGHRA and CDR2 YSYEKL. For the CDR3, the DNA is TGCGCCAGCAGCCCCGCCGGGACAGGGCTCTCTGAAGCTTTCTTT. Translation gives CASSPAGTGLSEAFF.

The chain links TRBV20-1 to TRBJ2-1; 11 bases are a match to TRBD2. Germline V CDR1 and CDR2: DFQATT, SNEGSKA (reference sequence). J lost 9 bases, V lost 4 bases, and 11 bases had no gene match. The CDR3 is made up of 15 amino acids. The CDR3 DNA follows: TGCAGTGCTATGATAGCGGGGGGGCGACCGGGTGAGCAGTTCTTC. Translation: CSAMIAGGRPGEQFF.

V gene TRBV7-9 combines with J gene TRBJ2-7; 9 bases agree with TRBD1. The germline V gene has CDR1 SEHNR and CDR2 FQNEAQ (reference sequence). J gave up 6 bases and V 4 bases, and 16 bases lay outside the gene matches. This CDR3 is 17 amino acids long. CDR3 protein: CASSSTHPGQGTGEQYF. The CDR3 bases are TGTGCCAGCAGCTCCACCCATCCGGGACAGGGAACAGGCGAGCAGTACTTC.

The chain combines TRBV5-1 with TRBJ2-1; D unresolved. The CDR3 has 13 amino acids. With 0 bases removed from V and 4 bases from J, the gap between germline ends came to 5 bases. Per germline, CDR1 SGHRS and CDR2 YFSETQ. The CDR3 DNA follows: TGCGCCAGCAGCTTGGCTCGGTACAATGAGCAGTTCTTC. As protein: CASSLARYNEQFF.

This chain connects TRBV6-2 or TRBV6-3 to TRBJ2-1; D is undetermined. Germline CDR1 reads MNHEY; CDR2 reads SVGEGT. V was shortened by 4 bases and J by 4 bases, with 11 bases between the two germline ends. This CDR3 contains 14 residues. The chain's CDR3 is CASSSNFLYNEQFF. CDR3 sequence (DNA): TGTGCCAGCAGTTCGAACTTTCTTTACAATGAGCAGTTCTTC.

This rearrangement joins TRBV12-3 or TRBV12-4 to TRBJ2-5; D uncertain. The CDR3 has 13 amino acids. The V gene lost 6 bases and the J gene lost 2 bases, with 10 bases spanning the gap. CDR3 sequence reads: CASRDQVQETQYF. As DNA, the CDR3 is TGTGCCAGCAGGGACCAAGTTCAAGAGACCCAGTACTTC.

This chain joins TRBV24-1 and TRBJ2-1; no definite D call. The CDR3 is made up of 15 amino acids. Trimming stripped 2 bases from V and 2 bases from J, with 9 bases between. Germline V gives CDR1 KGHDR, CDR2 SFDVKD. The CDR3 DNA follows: TGTGCCACCAGTGATTACGGGTACCCCTACAATGAGCAGTTCTTC. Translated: CATSDYGYPYNEQFF.

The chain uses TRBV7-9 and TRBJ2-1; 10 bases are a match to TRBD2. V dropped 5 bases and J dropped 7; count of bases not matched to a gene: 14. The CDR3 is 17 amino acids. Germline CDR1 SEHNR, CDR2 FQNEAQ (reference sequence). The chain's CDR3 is CASSPHRTSGLRNEQFF. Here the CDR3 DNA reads TGTGCCAGCAGCCCGCATAGGACTAGCGGACTTAGGAATGAGCAGTTCTTC.

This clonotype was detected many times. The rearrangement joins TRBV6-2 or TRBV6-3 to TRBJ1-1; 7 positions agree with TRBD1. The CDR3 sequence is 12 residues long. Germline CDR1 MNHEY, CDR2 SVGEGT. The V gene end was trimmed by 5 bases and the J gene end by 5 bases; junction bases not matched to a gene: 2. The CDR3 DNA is TGTGCCAGCAGTCTACAGGGGACTGAAGCTTTCTTT. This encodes CASSLQGTEAFF.